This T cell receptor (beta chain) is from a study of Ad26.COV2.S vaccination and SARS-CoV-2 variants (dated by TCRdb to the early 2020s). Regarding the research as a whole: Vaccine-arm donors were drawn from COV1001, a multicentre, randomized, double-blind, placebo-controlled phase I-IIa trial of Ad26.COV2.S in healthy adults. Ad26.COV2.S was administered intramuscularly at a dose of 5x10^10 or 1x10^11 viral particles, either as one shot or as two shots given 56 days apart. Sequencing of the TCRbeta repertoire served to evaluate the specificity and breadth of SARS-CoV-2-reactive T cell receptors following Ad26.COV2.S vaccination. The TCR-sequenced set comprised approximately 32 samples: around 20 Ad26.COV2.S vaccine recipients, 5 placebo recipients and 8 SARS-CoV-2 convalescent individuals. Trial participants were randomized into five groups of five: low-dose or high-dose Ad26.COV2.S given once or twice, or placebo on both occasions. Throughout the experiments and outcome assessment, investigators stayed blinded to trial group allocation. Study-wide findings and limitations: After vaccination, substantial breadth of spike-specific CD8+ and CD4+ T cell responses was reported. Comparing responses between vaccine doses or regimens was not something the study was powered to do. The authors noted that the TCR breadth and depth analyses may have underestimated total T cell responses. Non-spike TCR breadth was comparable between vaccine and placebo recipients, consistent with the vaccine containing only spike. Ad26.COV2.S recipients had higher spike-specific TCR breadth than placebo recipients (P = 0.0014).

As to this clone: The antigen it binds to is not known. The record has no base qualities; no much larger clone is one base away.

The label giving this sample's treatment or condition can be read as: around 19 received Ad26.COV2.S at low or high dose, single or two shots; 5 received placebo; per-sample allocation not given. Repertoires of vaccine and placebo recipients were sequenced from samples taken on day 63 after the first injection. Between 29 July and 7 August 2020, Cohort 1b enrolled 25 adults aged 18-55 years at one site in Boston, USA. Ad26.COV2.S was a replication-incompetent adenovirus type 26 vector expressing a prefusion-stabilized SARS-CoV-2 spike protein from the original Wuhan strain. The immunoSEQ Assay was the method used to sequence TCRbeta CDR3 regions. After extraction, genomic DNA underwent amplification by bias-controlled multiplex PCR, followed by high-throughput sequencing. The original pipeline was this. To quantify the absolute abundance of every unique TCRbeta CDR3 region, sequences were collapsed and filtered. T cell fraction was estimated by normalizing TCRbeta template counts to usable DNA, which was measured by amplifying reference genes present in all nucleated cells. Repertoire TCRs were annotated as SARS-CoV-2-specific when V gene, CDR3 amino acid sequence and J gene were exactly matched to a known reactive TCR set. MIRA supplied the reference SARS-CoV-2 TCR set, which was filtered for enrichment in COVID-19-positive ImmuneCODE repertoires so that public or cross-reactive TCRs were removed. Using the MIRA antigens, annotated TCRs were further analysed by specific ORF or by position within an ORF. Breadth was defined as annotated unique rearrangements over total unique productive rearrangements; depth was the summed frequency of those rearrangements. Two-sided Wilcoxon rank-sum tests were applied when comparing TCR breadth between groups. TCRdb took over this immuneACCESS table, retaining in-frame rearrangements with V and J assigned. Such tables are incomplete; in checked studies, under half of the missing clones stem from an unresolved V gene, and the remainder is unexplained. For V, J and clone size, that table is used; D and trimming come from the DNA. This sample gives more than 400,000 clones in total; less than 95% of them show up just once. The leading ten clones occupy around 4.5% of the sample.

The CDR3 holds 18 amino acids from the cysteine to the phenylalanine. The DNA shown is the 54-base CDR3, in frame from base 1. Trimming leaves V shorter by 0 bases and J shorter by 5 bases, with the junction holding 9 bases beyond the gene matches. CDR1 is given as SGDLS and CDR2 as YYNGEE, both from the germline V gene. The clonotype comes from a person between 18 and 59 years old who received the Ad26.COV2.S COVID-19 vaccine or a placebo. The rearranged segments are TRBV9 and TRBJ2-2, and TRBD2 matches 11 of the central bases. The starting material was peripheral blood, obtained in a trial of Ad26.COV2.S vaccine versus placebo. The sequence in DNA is TGTGCCAGCAGCGTAGCCCAGATTACTAGCGGGAGAACCGGGGAGCTGTTTTTT. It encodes CASSVAQITSGRTGELFF.